One sample yielded the 10 T cell receptor beta chains listed below, sequenced in a study of blood T cell repertoires in COVID-19. Produced via immunoSEQ multiplex PCR; TCRdb's table is partial and in-frame only. The data hold 250,000 to 300,000 clones, with about 88% observed a single time. Source material: peripheral blood. The receptors derive from a young man with active or convalescent COVID-19.

This clone was detected a few times. The chain has TRBV7-3 and TRBJ2-5; D call uncertain. V lost 3 bases and J lost 5, with 10 bases in between. CDR1 and CDR2 (germline): SGHTA, FQGTGA. This CDR3 contains 13 residues. In DNA form, the CDR3 reads TGTGCCAGCAGCTTCGGAACCGGGGAGACCCAGTACTTC. Translated: CASSFGTGETQYF.

The V call is TRBV5-1, the J call TRBJ2-4; D perhaps matches TRBD2 (5 bases). Trimming removed 0 bases from V and 9 bases from J, with 7 bases in between. The CDR3 extends over 12 amino acids. The germline gives CDR1 SGHRS, CDR2 YFSETQ. The CDR3 protein is CASSLGRGIQYF. The CDR3 DNA follows: TGCGCCAGCAGCTTGGGACGGGGCATTCAGTACTTC.

This chain joins TRBV2 and TRBJ1-5; TRBD1 matches at 7 bases. CDR1 is SNHLY, CDR2 FYNNEI, per germline. This CDR3 contains 15 residues. V shed 4 bases, J shed 6 bases, and the junction held 9 bases outside the gene matches. CDR3: CASSGLTGVAQPQHF. The CDR3 bases are TGTGCCAGCAGTGGTTTAACAGGGGTGGCTCAGCCCCAGCATTTT.

This clone was observed a single time. The rearrangement uses TRBV11-3 and TRBJ2-7; D perhaps matches TRBD2 (6 bases). CDR1 SGHNT and CDR2 YENEEA come from the germline V gene. This CDR3 has 14 amino acids. V shed 4 bases and J shed 2 bases, with 12 bases lying between them. The CDR3: CASSSQGGPYEQYF. CDR3 DNA: TGTGCCAGCAGCTCCCAGGGAGGACCCTACGAGCAGTACTTC.

The rearrangement links TRBV15 to TRBJ2-2, with 7 bases matching TRBD2. The trim removed 3 bases at V and 6 bases at J, leaving 10 bases unmatched. This CDR3 region has 16 residues. Germline assignment: CDR1 LNHNV and CDR2 YYDKDF (reference sequence). CDR3 nucleotides: TGTGCCACCAGCAGGGGGGAGGGAGGGTATTCCGGGGAGCTGTTTTTT. Translating gives CATSRGEGGYSGELFF.

V and J are TRBV2 and TRBJ2-7; the D gene is possibly TRBD1 (6 bases). Trimming took off 7 bases at V and 5 bases at J, with 12 bases between the two ends. CDR3 size: 12 residues. The germline gives CDR1 SNHLY, CDR2 FYNNEI. CDR3 loop: CASKRTEDEQYF. CDR3 coding DNA: TGTGCCAGCAAGCGGACAGAGGACGAGCAGTACTTC.

This clone was seen a single time. V and J are TRBV7-9 and TRBJ2-7, with 7 bases fitting TRBD1. The CDR3 is 12 residues long. J was trimmed by 4 bases and V by 5 bases; bases with no gene match: 2. Germline V gene lookup returns CDR1 SEHNR and CDR2 FQNEAQ (reference sequence). DNA for the CDR3: TGTGCCAGCAGCGGGGACAGTTACGAGCAGTACTTC. Protein: CASSGDSYEQYF. The full variable domain, its missing parts supplied by reference TRBV7-9 and TRBJ2-7, is DTGVSQNPRHKITKRGQNVTFRCDPISEHNRLYWYRQTLGQGPEFLTYFQNEAQLEKSRLLSDRFSAERPKGSFSTLEIQRTEQGDSAMYLCASSGDSYEQYFGPGTRLTVT.

The chain joins TRBV5-5 to TRBJ2-3; no clear D gene. This CDR3 has 15 amino acids. The V end lost 0 bases, the J end lost 2 bases, and 10 bases lay between the germline ends. Germline V CDR1 and CDR2: SGHKS, YYEKEE (reference sequence). CDR3 in amino acids: CASSLVAVNTDTQYF. In DNA form, the CDR3 reads TGTGCCAGCAGCTTGGTGGCGGTGAACACAGATACGCAGTATTTT.

V and J are TRBV7-9 and TRBJ1-6; D unclear. Trimming stripped 5 bases from V and 10 bases from J, with 18 bases between. Germline V CDR1 and CDR2: SEHNR, FQNEAQ (reference sequence). The CDR3 covers 15 residues. In nucleotides, the CDR3 is TGTGCCAGCAGCCCCAACACGTACGGGAACTCACCCCTCCACTTT. It translates to CASSPNTYGNSPLHF.

This chain joins TRBV4-1 and TRBJ1-4, with 9 nucleotides matching TRBD1. The germline gives CDR1 MGHRA, CDR2 YSYEKL. The junction had 5 bases not matched to a gene; V was cut back by 4 bases and J by 8 bases. The CDR3 consists of 14 residues. Here the CDR3 DNA reads TGCGCCAGCAGCCCGACAGGGGGTGAGGAAAAACTGTTTTTT. Encoded protein: CASSPTGGEEKLFF.